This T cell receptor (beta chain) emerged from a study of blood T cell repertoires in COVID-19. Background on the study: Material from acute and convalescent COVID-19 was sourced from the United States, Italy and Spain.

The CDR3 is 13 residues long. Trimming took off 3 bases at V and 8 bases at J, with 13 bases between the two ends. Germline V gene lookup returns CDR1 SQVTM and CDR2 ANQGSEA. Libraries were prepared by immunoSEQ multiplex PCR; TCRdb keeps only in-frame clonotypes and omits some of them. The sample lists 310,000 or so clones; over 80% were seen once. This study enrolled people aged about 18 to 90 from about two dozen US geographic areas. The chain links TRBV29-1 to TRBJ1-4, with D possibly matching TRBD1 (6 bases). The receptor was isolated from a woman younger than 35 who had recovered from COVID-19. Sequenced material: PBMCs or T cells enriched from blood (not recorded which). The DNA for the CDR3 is TGCAGCGTTGAGGCTGCAGGGGACGAAAAACTGTTTTTT. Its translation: CSVEAAGDEKLFF.